This T cell receptor beta chain stems from a study of CD8 T cells in ankylosing spondylitis. Worth noting for this clonotype: The antigen is not known.

Points from the study as a whole: Before this, some motif variants had been reported in reactive arthritis synovial fluid and blood. Reported data indicate significant enrichment of disease-linked clones within matched ankylosing spondylitis synovial fluid.

Quantitative 5'-RACE with molecular barcodes was used to make the TCR beta libraries. A single record per CDR3 protein comes from TCRdb applying MiXCR to the 5' RACE reads. The data contain about 90,000 distinct CDR3 sequences, 25% to 35% of them singletons. The material sequenced was blood, either unsorted or a sorted T cell fraction (not recorded which). The sequence derives from a male donor with ankylosing spondylitis or in good health (not recorded which).

DNA for the CDR3: TGTGCCAGTAGTCCGTTTAGATCCTACAATGAGCAGTTCTTC. Its translation is CASSPFRSYNEQFF. This chain connects TRBV19 to TRBJ2-1; no clear D. Between the trimmed V and J ends, which lost 5 bases and 1 base, there was a span of 9 bases. The CDR3 has 14 residues. Germline assignment: CDR1 LNHDA and CDR2 SQIVND (reference sequence).